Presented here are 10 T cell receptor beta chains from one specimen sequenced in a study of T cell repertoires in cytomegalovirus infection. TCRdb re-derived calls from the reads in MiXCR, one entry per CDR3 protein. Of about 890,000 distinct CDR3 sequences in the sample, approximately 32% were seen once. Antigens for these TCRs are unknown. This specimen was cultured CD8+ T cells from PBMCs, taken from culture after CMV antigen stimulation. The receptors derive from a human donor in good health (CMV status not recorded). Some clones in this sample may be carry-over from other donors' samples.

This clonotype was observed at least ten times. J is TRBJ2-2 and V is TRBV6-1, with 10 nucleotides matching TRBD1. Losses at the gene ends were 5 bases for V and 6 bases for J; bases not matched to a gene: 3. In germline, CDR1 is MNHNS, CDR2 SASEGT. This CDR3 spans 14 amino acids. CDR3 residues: CASSPGTGAGELFF. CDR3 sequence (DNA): TGTGCCAGCAGTCCTGGGACAGGGGCCGGGGAGCTGTTTTTT.

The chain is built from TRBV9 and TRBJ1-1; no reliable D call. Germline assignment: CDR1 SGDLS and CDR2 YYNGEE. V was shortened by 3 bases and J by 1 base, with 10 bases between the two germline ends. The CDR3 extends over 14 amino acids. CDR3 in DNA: TGTGCCAGCAGCGCACCGATAGGGAACACTGAAGCTTTCTTT. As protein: CASSAPIGNTEAFF. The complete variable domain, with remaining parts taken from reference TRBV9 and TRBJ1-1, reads DSGVTQTPKHLITATGQRVTLRCSPRSGDLSVYWYQQSLDQGLQFLIQYYNGEERAKGNILERFSAQQFPDLHSELNLSSLELGDSALYFCASSAPIGNTEAFFGQGTRLTVV.

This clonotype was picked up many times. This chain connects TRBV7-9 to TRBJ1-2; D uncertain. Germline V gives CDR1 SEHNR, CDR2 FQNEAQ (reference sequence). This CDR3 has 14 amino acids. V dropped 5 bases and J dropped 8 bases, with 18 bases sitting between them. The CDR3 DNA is TGTGCCAGCAGCGCATTCGGGAGTCGGGGAGGCTACACCTTC. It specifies CASSAFGSRGGYTF. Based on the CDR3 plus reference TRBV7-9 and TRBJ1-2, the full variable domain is DTGVSQNPRHKITKRGQNVTFRCDPISEHNRLYWYRQTLGQGPEFLTYFQNEAQLEKSRLLSDRFSAERPKGSFSTLEIQRTEQGDSAMYLCASSAFGSRGGYTFGSGTRLTVV.

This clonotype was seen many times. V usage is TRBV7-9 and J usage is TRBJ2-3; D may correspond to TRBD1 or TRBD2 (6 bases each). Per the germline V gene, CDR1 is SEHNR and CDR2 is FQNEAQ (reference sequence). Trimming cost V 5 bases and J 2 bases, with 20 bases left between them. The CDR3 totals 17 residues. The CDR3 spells CASSTPNRGPPTDTQYF. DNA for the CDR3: TGTGCCAGCAGCACACCCAATCGGGGGCCGCCCACAGATACGCAGTATTTT.

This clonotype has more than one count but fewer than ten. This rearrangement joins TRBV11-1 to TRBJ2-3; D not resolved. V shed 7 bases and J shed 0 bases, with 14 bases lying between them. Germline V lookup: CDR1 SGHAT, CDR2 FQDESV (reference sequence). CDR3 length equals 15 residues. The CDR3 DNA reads TGTGCCAGCACCGACGGAGCGACAAGCACAGATACGCAGTATTTT. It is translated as CASTDGATSTDTQYF. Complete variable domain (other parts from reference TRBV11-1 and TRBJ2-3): EAEVAQSPRYKITEKSQAVAFWCDPISGHATLYWYRQILGQGPELLVQFQDESVVDDSQLPKDRFSAERLKGVDSTLKIQPAELGDSAMYLCASTDGATSTDTQYFGPGTRLTVL.

The CDR3 protein is CASRLSGQLNYGYTF. The CDR3 coding sequence is TGTGCCAGCCGGCTCTCGGGGCAGCTTAACTATGGCTACACCTTC. The chain combines TRBV7-9 with TRBJ1-2, with D possibly matching TRBD1 (5 bases). The CDR3 is 15 amino acids. The V gene lost 8 bases and the J gene lost 1 base, with 17 bases spanning the gap. The V gene's germline CDR1 is SEHNR and CDR2 FQNEAQ (reference sequence).

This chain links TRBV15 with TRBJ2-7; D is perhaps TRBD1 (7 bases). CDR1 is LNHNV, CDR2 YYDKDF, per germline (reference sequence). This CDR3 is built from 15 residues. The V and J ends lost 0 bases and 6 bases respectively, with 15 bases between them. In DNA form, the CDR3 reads TGTGCCACCAGCAGAGATTTCGCAGGGGGGCGCGAGCAGTACTTC. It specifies CATSRDFAGGREQYF.

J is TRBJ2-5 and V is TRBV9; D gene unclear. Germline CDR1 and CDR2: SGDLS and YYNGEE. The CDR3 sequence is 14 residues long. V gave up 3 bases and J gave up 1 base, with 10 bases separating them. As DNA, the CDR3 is TGTGCCAGCAGCGAGGGCCGGAGCCAAGAGACCCAGTACTTC. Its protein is CASSEGRSQETQYF.

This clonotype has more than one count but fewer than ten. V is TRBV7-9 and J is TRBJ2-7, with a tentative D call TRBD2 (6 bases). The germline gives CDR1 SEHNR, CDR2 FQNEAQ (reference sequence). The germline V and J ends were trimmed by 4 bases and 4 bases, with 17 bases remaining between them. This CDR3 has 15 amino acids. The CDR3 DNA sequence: TGTGCCAGCAGCTCCCGGGAGTTCATAGGATACGAGCAGTACTTC. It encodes CASSSREFIGYEQYF. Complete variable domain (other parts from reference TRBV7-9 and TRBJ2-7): DTGVSQNPRHKITKRGQNVTFRCDPISEHNRLYWYRQTLGQGPEFLTYFQNEAQLEKSRLLSDRFSAERPKGSFSTLEIQRTEQGDSAMYLCASSSREFIGYEQYFGPGTRLTVT.

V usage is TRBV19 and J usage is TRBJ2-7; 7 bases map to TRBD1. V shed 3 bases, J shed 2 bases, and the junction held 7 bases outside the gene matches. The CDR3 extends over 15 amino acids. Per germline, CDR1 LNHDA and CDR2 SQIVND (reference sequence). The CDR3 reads CASSIRDSYTYEQYF. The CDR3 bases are TGTGCCAGTAGTATTCGGGACAGCTACACCTACGAGCAGTACTTC.